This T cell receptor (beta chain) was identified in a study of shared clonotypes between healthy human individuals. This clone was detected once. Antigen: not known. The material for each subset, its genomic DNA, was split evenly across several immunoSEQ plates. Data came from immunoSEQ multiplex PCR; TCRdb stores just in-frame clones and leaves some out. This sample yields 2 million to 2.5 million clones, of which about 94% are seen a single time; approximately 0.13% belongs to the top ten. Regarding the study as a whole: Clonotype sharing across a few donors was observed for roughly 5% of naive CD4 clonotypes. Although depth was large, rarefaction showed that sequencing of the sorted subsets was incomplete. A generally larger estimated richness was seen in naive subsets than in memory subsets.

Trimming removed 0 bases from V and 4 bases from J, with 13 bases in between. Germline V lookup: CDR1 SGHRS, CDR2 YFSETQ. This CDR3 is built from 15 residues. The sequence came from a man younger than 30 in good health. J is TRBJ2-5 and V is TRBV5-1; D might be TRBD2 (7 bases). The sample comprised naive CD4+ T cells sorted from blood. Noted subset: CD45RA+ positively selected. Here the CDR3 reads CASSLVQGGRETQYF. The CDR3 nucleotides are TGCGCCAGCAGCTTGGTACAGGGAGGGCGAGAGACCCAGTACTTC.